The clone carrying this T cell receptor beta chain was seen once. As yet, its antigen is unknown. Deletions cut 5 bases from V and 1 base from J, with 5 bases between. The CDR3 is 13 amino acids. The germline CDR1 and CDR2 sequences are MNHEY and SVGAGI. This sample is part of a study of spatial heterogeneity in lung cancer. Study as a whole: Unique TCR and UMI combinations averaged more than ten appearances each in raw reads. Study conclusions and caveats: Resection blood, more than follow-up blood, showed ubiquitous expanded tumor TCRs.

Each TCR cDNA molecule carried a unique molecular identifier. TCRdb reanalysed the 5' RACE reads using MiXCR and keeps one entry per CDR3 protein. The table shows about 75,000 distinct CDR3 sequences, with roughly 14% occurring only once. Time point indicated: sample taken at primary tumor resection. No cells were sorted before sequencing. The whole RNA sequenced was extracted from tumor, nontumor lung or frozen PBMC. The sample in question was PBMCs, obtained at surgery. This sequence originates from a male donor with early-stage non-small cell lung cancer. The J gene is TRBJ2-2, the V gene TRBV6-5; D unclear. CDR3 sequence (DNA): TGTGCCAGCAGTCTAATGAACACCGGGGAGCTGTTTTTT. Translation: CASSLMNTGELFF.